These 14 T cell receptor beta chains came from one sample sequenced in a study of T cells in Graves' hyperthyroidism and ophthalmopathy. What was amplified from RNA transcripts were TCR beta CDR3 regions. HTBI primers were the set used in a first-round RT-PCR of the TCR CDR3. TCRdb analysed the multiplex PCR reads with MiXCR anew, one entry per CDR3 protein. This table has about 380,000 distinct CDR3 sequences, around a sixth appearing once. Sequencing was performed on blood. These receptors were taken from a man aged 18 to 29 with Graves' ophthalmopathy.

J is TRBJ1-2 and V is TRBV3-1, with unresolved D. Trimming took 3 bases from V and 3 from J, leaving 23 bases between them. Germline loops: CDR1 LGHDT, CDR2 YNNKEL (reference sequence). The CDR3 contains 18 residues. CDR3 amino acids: CASSQSGGHPPLYYGYTF. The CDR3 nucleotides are TGTGCCAGCAGCCAGTCGGGAGGGCACCCCCCTCTTTACTATGGCTACACCTTC.

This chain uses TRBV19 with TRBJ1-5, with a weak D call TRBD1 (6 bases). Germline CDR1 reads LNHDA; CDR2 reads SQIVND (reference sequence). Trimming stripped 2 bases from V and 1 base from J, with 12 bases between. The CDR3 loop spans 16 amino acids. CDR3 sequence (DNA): TGTGCCAGTAGTATACTTCGGGGGGCAAGCAATCAGCCCCAGCATTTT. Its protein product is CASSILRGASNQPQHF.

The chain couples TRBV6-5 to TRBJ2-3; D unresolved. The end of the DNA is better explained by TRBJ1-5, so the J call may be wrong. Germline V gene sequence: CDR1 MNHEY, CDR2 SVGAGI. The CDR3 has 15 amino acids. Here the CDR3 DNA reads TGTGCCAGCAGTTACGGCGGCGCGAGCACAGATACGCAGCATTTT. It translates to CASSYGGASTDTQHF.

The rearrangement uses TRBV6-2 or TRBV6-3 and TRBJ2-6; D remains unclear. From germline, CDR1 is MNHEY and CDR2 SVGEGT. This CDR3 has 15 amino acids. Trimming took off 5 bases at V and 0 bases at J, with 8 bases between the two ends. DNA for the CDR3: TGTGCCAGCAGTACCGGCTTCTCTGGGGCCAACGTCCTGACTTTC. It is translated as CASSTGFSGANVLTF.

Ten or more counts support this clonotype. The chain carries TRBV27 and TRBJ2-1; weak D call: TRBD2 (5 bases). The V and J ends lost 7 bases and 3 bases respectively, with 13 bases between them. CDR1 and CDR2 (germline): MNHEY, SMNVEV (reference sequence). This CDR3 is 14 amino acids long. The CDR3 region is CASTSDGNYNEQFF. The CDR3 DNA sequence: TGTGCCAGCACCTCCGACGGGAACTACAATGAGCAGTTCTTC.

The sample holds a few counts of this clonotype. CDR3 nucleotides: TGCAGTGCTAGAGATCCCGCCCACAACTATGGCTACACCTTC. Protein: CSARDPAHNYGYTF. This rearrangement joins TRBV20-1 to TRBJ1-2; the D is unclear. This CDR3 has 14 residues. V lost 0 bases and J 2 bases, leaving 10 bases between the germline ends. Germline V gene data show CDR1 as DFQATT and CDR2 as SNEGSKA (reference sequence).

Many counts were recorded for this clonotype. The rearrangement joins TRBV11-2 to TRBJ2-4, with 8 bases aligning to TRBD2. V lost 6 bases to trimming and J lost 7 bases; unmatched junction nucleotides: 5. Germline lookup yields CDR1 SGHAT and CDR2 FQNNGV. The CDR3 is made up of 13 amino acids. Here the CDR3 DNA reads TGTGCCAGCAGTACGGGGGGGCAGAACATTCAGTACTTC. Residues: CASSTGGQNIQYF.

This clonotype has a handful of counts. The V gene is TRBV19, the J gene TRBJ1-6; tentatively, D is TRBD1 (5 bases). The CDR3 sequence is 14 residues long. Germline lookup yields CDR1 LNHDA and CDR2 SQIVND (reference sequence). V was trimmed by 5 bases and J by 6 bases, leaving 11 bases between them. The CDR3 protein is CASSPDQGNSPLHF. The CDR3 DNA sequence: TGTGCCAGTAGTCCGGATCAGGGTAATTCACCCCTCCACTTT.

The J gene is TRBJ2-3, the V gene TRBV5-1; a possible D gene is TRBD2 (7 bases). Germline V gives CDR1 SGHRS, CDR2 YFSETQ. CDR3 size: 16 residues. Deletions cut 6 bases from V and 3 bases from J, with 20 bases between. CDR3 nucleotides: TGCGCCAGCACAAAAGGGGGGGCGCGCGTTACAGATACGCAGTATTTT. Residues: CASTKGGARVTDTQYF.

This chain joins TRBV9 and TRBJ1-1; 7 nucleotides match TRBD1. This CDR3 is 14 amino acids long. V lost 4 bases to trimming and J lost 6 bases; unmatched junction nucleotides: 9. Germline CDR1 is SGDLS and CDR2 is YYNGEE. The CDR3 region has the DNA TGTGCCAGCAGCCCTGGACAGGTAACCCCTGAAGCTTTCTTT. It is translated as CASSPGQVTPEAFF. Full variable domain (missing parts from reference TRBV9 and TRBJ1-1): DSGVTQTPKHLITATGQRVTLRCSPRSGDLSVYWYQQSLDQGLQFLIQYYNGEERAKGNILERFSAQQFPDLHSELNLSSLELGDSALYFCASSPGQVTPEAFFGQGTRLTVV.

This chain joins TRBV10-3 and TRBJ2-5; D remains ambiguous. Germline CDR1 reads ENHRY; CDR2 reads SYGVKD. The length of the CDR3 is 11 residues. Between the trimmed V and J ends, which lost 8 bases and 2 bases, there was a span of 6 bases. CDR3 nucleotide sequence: TGTGCCATCTCGAGTCAAGAGACCCAGTACTTC. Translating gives CAISSQETQYF.

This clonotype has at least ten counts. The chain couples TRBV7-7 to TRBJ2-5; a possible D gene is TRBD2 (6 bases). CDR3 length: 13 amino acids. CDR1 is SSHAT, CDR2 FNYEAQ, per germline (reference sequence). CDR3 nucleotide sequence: TGTGCTAGCGGCACAGGCGGCCAAGAGACCCAGTACTTC. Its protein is CASGTGGQETQYF.

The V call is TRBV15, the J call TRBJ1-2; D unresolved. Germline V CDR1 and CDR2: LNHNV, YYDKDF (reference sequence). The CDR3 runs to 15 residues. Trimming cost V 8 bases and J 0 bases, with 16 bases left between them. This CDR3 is CATGTGRSANYGYTF. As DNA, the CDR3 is TGTGCCACCGGCACCGGACGGTCAGCTAACTATGGCTACACCTTC.

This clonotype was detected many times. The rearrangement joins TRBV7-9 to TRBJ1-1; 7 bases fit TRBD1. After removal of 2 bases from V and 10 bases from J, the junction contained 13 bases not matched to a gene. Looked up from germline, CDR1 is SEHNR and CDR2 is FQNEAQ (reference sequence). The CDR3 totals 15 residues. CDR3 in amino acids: CASSLFGTGAVSAFF. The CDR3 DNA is TGTGCCAGCAGCTTATTCGGAACAGGGGCCGTTTCAGCTTTCTTT.